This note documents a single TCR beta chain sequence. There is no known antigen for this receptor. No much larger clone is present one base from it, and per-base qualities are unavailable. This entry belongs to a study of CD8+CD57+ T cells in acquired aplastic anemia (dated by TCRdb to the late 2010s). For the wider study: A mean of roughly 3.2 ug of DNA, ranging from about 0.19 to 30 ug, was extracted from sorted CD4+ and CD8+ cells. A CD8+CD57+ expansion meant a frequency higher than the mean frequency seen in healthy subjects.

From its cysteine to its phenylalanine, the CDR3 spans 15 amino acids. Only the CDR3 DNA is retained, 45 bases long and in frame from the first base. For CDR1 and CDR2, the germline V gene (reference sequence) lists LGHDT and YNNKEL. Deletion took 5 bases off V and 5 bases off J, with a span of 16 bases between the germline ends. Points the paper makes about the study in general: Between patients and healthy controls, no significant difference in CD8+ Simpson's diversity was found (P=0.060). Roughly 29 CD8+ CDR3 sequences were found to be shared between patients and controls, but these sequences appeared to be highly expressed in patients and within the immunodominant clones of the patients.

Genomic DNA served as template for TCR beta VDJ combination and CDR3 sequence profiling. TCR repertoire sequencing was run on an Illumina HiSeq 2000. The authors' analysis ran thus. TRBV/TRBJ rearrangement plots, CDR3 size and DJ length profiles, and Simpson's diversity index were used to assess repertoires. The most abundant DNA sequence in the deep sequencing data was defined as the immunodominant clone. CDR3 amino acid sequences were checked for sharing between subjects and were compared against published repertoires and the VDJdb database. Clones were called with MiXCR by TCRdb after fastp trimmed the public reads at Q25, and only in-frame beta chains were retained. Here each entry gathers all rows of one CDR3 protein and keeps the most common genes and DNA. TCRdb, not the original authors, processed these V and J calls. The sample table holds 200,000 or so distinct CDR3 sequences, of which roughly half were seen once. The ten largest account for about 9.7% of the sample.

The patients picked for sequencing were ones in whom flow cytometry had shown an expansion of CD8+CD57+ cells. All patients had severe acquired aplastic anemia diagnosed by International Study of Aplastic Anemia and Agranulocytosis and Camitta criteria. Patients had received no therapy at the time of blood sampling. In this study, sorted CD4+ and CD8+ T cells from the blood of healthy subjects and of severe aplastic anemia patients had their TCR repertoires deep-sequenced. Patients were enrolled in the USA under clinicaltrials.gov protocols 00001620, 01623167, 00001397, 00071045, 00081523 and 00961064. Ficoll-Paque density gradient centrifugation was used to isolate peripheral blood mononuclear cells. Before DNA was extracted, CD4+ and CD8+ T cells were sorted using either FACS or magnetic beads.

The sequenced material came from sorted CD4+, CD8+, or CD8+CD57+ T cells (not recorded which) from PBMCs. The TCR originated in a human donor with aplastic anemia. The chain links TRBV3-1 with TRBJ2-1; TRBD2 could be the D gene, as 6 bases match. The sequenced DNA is TGTGCCAGCAGCGGAGGGATTCTCGGTAACAATGAGCAGTTCTTC. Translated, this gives CASSGGILGNNEQFF.